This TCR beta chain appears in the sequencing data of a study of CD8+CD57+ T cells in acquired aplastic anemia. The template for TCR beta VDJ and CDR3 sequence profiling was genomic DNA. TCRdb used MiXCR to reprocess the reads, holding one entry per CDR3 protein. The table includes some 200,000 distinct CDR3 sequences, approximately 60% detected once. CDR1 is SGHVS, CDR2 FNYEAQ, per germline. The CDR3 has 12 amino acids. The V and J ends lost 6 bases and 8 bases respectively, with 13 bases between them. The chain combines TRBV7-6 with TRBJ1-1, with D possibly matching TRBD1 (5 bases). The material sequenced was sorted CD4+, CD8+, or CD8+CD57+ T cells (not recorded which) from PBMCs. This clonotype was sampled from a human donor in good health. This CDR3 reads CASRGRGEEAFF. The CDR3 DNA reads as TGTGCCAGCAGGGGGCGTGGAGAAGAAGCTTTCTTT.